The TCR beta chain under discussion was sequenced for a study of breast tumors, draining lymph nodes, adjacent tissues. The ends were cut back, 5 bases at V and 2 bases at J, with 14 bases in the middle. Germline assignment: CDR1 LGHDT and CDR2 YNNKEL (reference sequence). The CDR3 covers 15 residues. This clonotype was observed at least ten times. TCRdb fed the multiplex PCR reads into MiXCR, producing one record per CDR3 protein. The sample carries about 130,000 distinct CDR3 sequences, around 20% recorded once. Axillary draining lymph nodes of breast cancer patients supplied the node samples. Sequencing was carried out using axillary lymph node tissue. This receptor was identified in a female donor with breast cancer. Some clones in this sample may be carry-over from other donors' samples. The V gene is TRBV3-1, the J gene TRBJ2-3; D gene ambiguous. The DNA for the CDR3 is TGTGCCAGCAGCTATCGGTTGAGACACACAGATACGCAGTATTTT. It translates to CASSYRLRHTDTQYF.